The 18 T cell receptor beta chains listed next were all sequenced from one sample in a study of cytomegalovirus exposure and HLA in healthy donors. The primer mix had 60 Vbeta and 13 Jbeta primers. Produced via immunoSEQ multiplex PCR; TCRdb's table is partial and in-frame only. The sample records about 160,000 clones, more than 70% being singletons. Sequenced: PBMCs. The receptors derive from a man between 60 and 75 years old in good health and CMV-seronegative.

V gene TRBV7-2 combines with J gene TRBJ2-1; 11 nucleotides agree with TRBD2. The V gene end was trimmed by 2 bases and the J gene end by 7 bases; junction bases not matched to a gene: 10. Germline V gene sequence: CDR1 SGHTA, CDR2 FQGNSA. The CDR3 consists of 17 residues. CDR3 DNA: TGTGCCAGCAGCTTACAGGGACTAGCGGCCGGCGGTAATGAGCAGTTCTTC. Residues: CASSLQGLAAGGNEQFF.

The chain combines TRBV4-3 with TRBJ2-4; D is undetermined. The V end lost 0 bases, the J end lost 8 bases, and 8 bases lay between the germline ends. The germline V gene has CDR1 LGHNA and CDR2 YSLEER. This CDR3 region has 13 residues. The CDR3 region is CASSQDLEDIQYF. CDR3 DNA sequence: TGCGCCAGCAGCCAAGATCTAGAGGACATTCAGTACTTC.

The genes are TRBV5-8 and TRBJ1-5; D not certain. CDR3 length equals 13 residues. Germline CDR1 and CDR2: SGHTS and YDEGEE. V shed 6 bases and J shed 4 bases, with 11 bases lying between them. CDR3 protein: CASNVQENQPQHF. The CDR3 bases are TGTGCCAGCAACGTCCAGGAAAATCAGCCCCAGCATTTT.

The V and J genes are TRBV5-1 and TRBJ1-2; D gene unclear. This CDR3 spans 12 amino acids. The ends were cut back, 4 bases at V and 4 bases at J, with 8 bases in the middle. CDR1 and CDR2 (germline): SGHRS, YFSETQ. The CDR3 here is CASSVSTYGYTF. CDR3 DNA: TGCGCCAGCAGCGTCAGTACCTATGGCTACACCTTC.

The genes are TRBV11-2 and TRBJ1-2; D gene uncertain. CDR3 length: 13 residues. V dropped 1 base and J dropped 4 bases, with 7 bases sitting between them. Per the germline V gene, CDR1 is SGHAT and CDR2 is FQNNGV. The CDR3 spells CASSLGAIYGYTF. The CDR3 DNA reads TGTGCCAGCAGCTTAGGGGCTATCTATGGCTACACCTTC.

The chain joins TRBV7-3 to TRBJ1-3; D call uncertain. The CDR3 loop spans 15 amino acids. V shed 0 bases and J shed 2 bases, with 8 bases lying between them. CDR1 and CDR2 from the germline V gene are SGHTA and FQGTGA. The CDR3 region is CASSLTGAAGNTIYF. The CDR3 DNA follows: TGTGCCAGCAGCTTAACGGGAGCGGCTGGAAACACCATATATTTT.

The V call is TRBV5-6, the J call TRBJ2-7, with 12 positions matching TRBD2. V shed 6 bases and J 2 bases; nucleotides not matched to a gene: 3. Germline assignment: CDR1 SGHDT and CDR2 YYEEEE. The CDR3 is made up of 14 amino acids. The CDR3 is CASNRLAGAYEQYF. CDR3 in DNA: TGTGCCAGCAACCGACTAGCGGGGGCCTACGAGCAGTACTTC.

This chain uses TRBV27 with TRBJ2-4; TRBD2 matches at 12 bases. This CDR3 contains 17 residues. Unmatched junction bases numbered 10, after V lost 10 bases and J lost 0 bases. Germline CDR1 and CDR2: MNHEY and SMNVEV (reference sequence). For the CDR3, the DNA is TGTGCCACCCAGACTAGCGGGAGCGGGGCAGCCAAAAACATTCAGTACTTC. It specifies CATQTSGSGAAKNIQYF.

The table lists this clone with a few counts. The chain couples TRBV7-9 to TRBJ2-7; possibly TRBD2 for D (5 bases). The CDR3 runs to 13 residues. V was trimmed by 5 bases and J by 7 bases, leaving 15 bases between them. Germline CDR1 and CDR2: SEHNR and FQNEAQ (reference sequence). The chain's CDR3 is CASSRDEILEQYF. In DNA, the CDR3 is TGTGCCAGCAGCCGGGATGAGATCTTGGAGCAGTACTTC.

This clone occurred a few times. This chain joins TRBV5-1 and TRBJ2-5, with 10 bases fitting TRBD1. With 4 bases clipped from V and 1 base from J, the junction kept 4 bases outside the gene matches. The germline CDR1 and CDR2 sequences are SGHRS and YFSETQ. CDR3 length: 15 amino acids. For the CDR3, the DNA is TGCGCCAGCAGCCGAGACAGGGGGCCCCAAGAGACCCAGTACTTC. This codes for CASSRDRGPQETQYF.

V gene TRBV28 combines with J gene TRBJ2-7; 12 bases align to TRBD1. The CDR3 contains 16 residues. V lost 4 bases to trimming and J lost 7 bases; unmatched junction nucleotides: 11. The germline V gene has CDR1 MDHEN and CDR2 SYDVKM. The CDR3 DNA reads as TGTGCCAGCAGTTCTCCCTGGGACAGGGGGCTGAGTGAGCAGTACTTC. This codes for CASSSPWDRGLSEQYF.

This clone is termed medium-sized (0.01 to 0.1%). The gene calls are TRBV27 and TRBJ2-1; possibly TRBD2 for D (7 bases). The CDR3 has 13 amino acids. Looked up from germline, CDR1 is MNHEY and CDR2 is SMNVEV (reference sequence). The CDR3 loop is CLTRGASYNEQFF. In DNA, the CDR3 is TGTTTAACCCGGGGGGCCTCCTACAATGAGCAGTTCTTC.

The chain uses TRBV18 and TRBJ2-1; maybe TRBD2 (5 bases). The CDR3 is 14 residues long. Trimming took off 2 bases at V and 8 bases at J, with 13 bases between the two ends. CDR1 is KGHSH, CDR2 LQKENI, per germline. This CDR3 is CASSPNASGDEQFF. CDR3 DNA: TGTGCCAGCTCACCAAACGCGAGCGGAGATGAGCAGTTCTTC.

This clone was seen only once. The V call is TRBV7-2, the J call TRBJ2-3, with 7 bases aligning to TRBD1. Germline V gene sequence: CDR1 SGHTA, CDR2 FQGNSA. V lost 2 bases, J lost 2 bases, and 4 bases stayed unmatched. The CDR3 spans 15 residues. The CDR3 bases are TGTGCCAGCAGCTTACTGCAGGGGGTCACAGATACGCAGTATTTT. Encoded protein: CASSLLQGVTDTQYF.

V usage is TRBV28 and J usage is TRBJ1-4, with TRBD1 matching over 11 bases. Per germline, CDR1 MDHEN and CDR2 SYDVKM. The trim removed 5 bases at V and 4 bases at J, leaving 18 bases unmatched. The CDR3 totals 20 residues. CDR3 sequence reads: CASSRYNSGTGGFYNEKLFF. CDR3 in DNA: TGTGCCAGCAGTCGTTACAACTCCGGGACAGGGGGGTTTTATAATGAAAAACTGTTTTTT.

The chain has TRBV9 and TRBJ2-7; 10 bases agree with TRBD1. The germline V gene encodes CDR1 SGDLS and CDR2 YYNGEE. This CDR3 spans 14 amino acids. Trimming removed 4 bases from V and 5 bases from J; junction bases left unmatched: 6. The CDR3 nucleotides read TGTGCCAGCAGCTACCGGGACAGGGGCGACGAGCAGTACTTC. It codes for CASSYRDRGDEQYF.

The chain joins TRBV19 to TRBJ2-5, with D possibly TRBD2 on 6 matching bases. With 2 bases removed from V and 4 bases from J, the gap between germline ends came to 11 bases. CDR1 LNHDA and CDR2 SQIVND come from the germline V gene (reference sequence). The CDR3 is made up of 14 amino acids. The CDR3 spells CASSINGGAETQYF. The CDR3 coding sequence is TGTGCCAGTAGTATAAACGGCGGGGCAGAGACCCAGTACTTC.

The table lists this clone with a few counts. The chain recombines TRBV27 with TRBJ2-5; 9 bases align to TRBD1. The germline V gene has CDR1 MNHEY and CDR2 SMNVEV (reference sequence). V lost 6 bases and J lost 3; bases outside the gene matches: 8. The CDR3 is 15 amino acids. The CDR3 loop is CASSRHRTGEETQYF. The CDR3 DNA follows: TGTGCCAGCAGCCGCCACCGGACAGGGGAAGAGACCCAGTACTTC.